What follows are 32 T cell receptor beta chains derived from one specimen sequenced in a study of T cell responses to AZD1222 COVID-19 vaccine (dated by TCRdb to the early 2020s). Explained via the paper, the time point label denotes: baseline before first vaccination. The library was obtained by the immunoSEQ multiplex PCR assay. The table was pulled from immuneACCESS by TCRdb, which kept in-frame rearrangements only. Such tables lose some clones; where checked, under half of the loss comes from unresolved V genes, and the rest has no known cause. The sample includes over 130,000 clones, with around 90% observed a single time. About 4.8% of the sample is in the top ten clones. The sequencing here drew on peripheral blood, taken on day 0 of AZD1222 vaccination. The receptors stem from an adult in good health.

The CDR3 loop is CASRFTDTQYF. The CDR3 DNA reads TGTGCCAGCAGATTCACAGATACGCAGTATTTT. This chain links TRBV6-5 with TRBJ2-3, with unresolved D. The CDR3 is made up of 11 amino acids. Trimming left V 6 bases short and J 2 bases short, with 3 bases between. The germline V gene has CDR1 MNHEY and CDR2 SVGAGI.

This rearrangement joins TRBV28 to TRBJ1-5, with a possible D match to TRBD1 (6 bases). The V gene lost 3 bases and the J gene lost 5 bases, with 14 bases spanning the gap. The CDR3 spans 15 residues. Germline CDR1 is MDHEN and CDR2 is SYDVKM. The CDR3 region is CASSLGGGGHQPQHF. CDR3 DNA: TGTGCCAGCAGTTTGGGGGGTGGGGGGCATCAGCCCCAGCATTTT.

The chain couples TRBV5-1 to TRBJ2-7; 11 positions match TRBD2. The CDR3 is made up of 14 amino acids. V shed 4 bases, J shed 2 bases, and the junction held 2 bases outside the gene matches. Germline V gene sequence: CDR1 SGHRS, CDR2 YFSETQ. The CDR3 DNA follows: TGCGCCAGCAGCGTGACTAGCGGGACCTACGAGCAGTACTTC. It translates to CASSVTSGTYEQYF.

V gene TRBV2 combines with J gene TRBJ2-7; unclear D gene. CDR1 and CDR2 from the germline V gene are SNHLY and FYNNEI. The germline V and J ends were trimmed by 7 bases and 4 bases, with 11 bases remaining between them. The CDR3 spans 12 residues. As DNA, the CDR3 is TGTGCCAGCACCCAGACCGTTTACGAGCAGTACTTC. It yields the protein CASTQTVYEQYF.

V and J are TRBV6-2 or TRBV6-3 and TRBJ1-5; D is unresolved. Germline CDR1 reads MNHEY; CDR2 reads SVGEGT. Trimming pared 4 bases from V and 0 bases from J, leaving 13 bases between. This CDR3 region has 16 residues. Written as DNA, the CDR3 is TGTGCCAGCAGTTTTGTAAGGGTCGATAGCAATCAGCCCCAGCATTTT. Encoded protein: CASSFVRVDSNQPQHF.

V and J are TRBV9 and TRBJ2-3; 8 bases match TRBD2. Germline CDR1 and CDR2: SGDLS and YYNGEE. The trim removed 0 bases at V and 9 bases at J, leaving 12 bases unmatched. The CDR3 sequence is 16 residues long. CDR3 sequence (DNA): TGTGCCAGCAGCGTAGAGGACGGGAGGGTCCGGGGGACGCAGTATTTT. Its protein is CASSVEDGRVRGTQYF. Using reference TRBV9 and TRBJ2-3 for the parts outside the CDR3, the full variable domain is DSGVTQTPKHLITATGQRVTLRCSPRSGDLSVYWYQQSLDQGLQFLIQYYNGEERAKGNILERFSAQQFPDLHSELNLSSLELGDSALYFCASSVEDGRVRGTQYFGPGTRLTVL.

The gene calls are TRBV21-1 and TRBJ1-2. TRBV21-1 is noted as a pseudogene. This CDR3 region has 13 residues. The DNA of the CDR3 is TGTGCCATCCGGGAGGGGGCGGTCTATGGCTACACCTTC. Encoded protein: CAIREGAVYGYTF.

The J gene is TRBJ2-1, the V gene TRBV28; D is ambiguous. Germline V gene lookup returns CDR1 MDHEN and CDR2 SYDVKM. This CDR3 has 13 amino acids. V lost 4 bases and J lost 6, with 10 bases in between. Here the CDR3 DNA reads TGTGCCAGCAGTTCCCACATACCCAATGAGCAGTTCTTC. Its translation is CASSSHIPNEQFF.

The rearrangement links TRBV13 to TRBJ1-1; D uncertain. Germline lookup yields CDR1 PRHDT and CDR2 FYEKMQ (reference sequence). V was trimmed by 5 bases and J by 5 bases, leaving 12 bases between them. The CDR3 is 13 residues long. CDR3 region: CASSTSERTEAFF. CDR3 nucleotide sequence: TGTGCCAGCAGCACGTCCGAGAGAACTGAAGCTTTCTTT.

The gene calls are TRBV28 and TRBJ2-7; 10 positions match TRBD1. The CDR3 runs to 13 residues. V was clipped by 6 bases and J by 4 bases; unmatched bases: 3. Looked up from germline, CDR1 is MDHEN and CDR2 is SYDVKM. CDR3: CASRRTGGYEQYF. The CDR3 DNA follows: TGTGCCAGCAGGAGGACAGGGGGGTACGAGCAGTACTTC.

The chain uses TRBV6-5 and TRBJ1-6; D is unclear. CDR1 MNHEY and CDR2 SVGAGI come from the germline V gene. This CDR3 is built from 15 residues. V was trimmed by 2 bases and J by 5 bases, leaving 10 bases between them. The CDR3 DNA reads as TGTGCCAGCAGTTACGTGGGGTACGATAATTCACCCCTCCACTTT. Its protein product is CASSYVGYDNSPLHF.

The chain recombines TRBV28 with TRBJ1-2; weak D call: TRBD1 (6 bases). Trimming stripped 4 bases from V and 4 bases from J, with 10 bases between. The germline CDR1 and CDR2 sequences are MDHEN and SYDVKM. The CDR3 is 13 residues long. The CDR3 region has the DNA TGTGCCAGCAGTTCAGGGGCCCCCTATGGCTACACCTTC. Translation: CASSSGAPYGYTF.

The chain's CDR3 is CASSLTGGEYGYTF. Here the CDR3 DNA reads TGCGCCAGCAGTTTGACAGGGGGGGAATATGGCTACACCTTC. This chain joins TRBV5-1 and TRBJ1-2; 9 nucleotides match TRBD1. The CDR3 length is 14 residues. With V trimmed by 5 bases and J by 5 bases, 7 bases remained unmatched. Germline V gene sequence: CDR1 SGHRS, CDR2 YFSETQ. Supplemented by reference TRBV5-1 and TRBJ1-2, the full variable domain reads KAGVTQTPRYLIKTRGQQVTLSCSPISGHRSVSWYQQTPGQGLQFLFEYFSETQRNKGNFPGRFSGRQFSNSRSEMNVSTLELGDSALYLCASSLTGGEYGYTFGSGTRLTVV.

This sequence joins TRBV25-1 and TRBJ2-3; 8 nucleotides line up with TRBD2. The CDR3 spans 14 residues. V lost 2 bases, J lost 4 bases, and 2 bases stayed unmatched. Per the germline V gene, CDR1 is MGHDK and CDR2 is SYGVNS. Here the CDR3 reads CASSEGTRSDTQYF. CDR3 coding DNA: TGTGCCAGCAGTGAAGGGACTAGATCAGATACGCAGTATTTT.

The chain is built from TRBV14 and TRBJ2-3; a possible D gene is TRBD2 (5 bases). Looked up from germline, CDR1 is SGHDN and CDR2 is FVKESK. The CDR3 has 14 amino acids. V gave up 1 base and J gave up 2 bases, with 7 bases separating them. CDR3 residues: CASSQGLYTDTQYF. Written as DNA, the CDR3 is TGTGCCAGCAGCCAAGGACTATACACAGATACGCAGTATTTT.

The V and J genes are TRBV5-1 and TRBJ2-5; D might be TRBD1 (5 bases). Germline V gene data show CDR1 as SGHRS and CDR2 as YFSETQ. This CDR3 is 17 amino acids long. V was trimmed by 3 bases and J by 5 bases, leaving 23 bases between them. Written as DNA, the CDR3 is TGCGCCAGCAGCTCCGTTTCCGGACATCTGACCCAGGAGACCCAGTACTTC. Its protein is CASSSVSGHLTQETQYF.

The chain has TRBV29-1 and TRBJ1-4; 11 nucleotides line up with TRBD1. V shed 5 bases, J shed 8 bases, and the junction held 7 bases outside the gene matches. CDR1 and CDR2 (germline): SQVTM, ANQGSEA. The CDR3 covers 14 residues. This chain's CDR3 is CSVTLGTGGEKLFF. The CDR3 bases are TGCAGCGTTACGCTCGGGACAGGGGGGGAAAAACTGTTTTTT.

The rearrangement links TRBV19 to TRBJ2-1, with D possibly matching TRBD2 (6 bases). Between the trimmed V and J ends, which lost 3 bases and 6 bases, there was a span of 15 bases. Germline V gene lookup returns CDR1 LNHDA and CDR2 SQIVND (reference sequence). The length of the CDR3 is 15 residues. This CDR3 is CASSMESRLVNEQFF. For the CDR3, the DNA is TGTGCCAGTAGTATGGAATCCAGACTAGTCAATGAGCAGTTCTTC. Together with reference TRBV19 and TRBJ2-1, the CDR3 gives the full variable domain: DGGITQSPKYLFRKEGQNVTLSCEQNLNHDAMYWYRQDPGQGLRLIYYSQIVNDFQKGDIAEGYSVSREKKESFPLTVTSAQKNPTAFYLCASSMESRLVNEQFFGPGTRLTVL.

This chain joins TRBV5-4 and TRBJ1-5; 8 nucleotides agree with TRBD1. The CDR3 spans 15 residues. Germline V CDR1 and CDR2: SGHNT, YYREEE (reference sequence). After removal of 0 bases from V and 7 bases from J, the junction contained 6 bases not matched to a gene. This CDR3 reads CASSLDGDRGQPQHF. DNA for the CDR3: TGTGCCAGCAGCTTGGACGGAGACAGGGGACAGCCCCAGCATTTT.

This chain links TRBV7-2 with TRBJ1-1, with a possible D match to TRBD1 (6 bases). This CDR3 comprises 14 residues. The germline V gene encodes CDR1 SGHTA and CDR2 FQGNSA. Trimming stripped 2 bases from V and 4 bases from J, with 11 bases between. The CDR3 reads CASSLTGTGTEAFF. DNA for the CDR3: TGTGCCAGCAGCTTAACAGGGACTGGCACTGAAGCTTTCTTT.

V usage is TRBV27 and J usage is TRBJ1-5; possibly TRBD1 for D (6 bases). Deletions cut 6 bases from V and 6 bases from J, with 21 bases between. Germline V gene data show CDR1 as MNHEY and CDR2 as SMNVEV (reference sequence). The CDR3 covers 16 residues. CDR3 nucleotide sequence: TGTGCCAGCAGCCCCCAACGGGGGCGCATCGGTCAGCCCCAGCATTTT. As protein: CASSPQRGRIGQPQHF.

This chain connects TRBV6-5 to TRBJ1-2; D not certain. The CDR3 contains 12 residues. V was clipped by 5 bases and J by 3 bases, with 7 bases between them. Germline values: CDR1 MNHEY, CDR2 SVGAGI. The CDR3 sequence: CASSKGYYGYTF. In nucleotides, the CDR3 is TGTGCCAGCAGTAAGGGCTACTATGGCTACACCTTC.

This chain joins TRBV5-6 and TRBJ2-6, with D hard to call. The CDR3 loop spans 16 amino acids. Trimming shortened V by 4 bases and J by 3 bases, and 14 bases separated the two germline ends. Looked up from germline, CDR1 is SGHDT and CDR2 is YYEEEE. The CDR3 DNA reads TGTGCCAGCAGCAGCACGGTGTGGGGTGGGGCCAACGTCCTGACTTTC. Its translation is CASSSTVWGGANVLTF.

This chain uses TRBV7-2 with TRBJ1-5, with TRBD1 as a possible D gene (6 bases). This CDR3 contains 15 residues. The V end was cut by 1 base, the J end by 2 bases, with 9 bases between. Germline V gene lookup returns CDR1 SGHTA and CDR2 FQGNSA. This CDR3 is CASSLDRVGNQPQHF. CDR3 nucleotide sequence: TGTGCCAGCAGCTTAGACAGGGTAGGCAATCAGCCCCAGCATTTT.

This clone occurred a few times. This rearrangement joins TRBV7-2 to TRBJ2-7, with D perhaps matching TRBD2 (6 bases). V was pared by 2 bases and J by 9 bases, with 14 bases between. The CDR3 consists of 13 residues. Germline V gives CDR1 SGHTA, CDR2 FQGNSA. In nucleotides, the CDR3 is TGTGCCAGCAGCTTACGCGGGGCGAACGGGCAGTACTTC. This codes for CASSLRGANGQYF.

The genes are TRBV4-1 and TRBJ1-4, with a weak D call TRBD1 (5 bases). Germline V CDR1 and CDR2: MGHRA, YSYEKL. The CDR3 contains 15 residues. V was cut by 2 bases and J by 4 bases, with 11 bases left in between. CDR3 coding DNA: TGCGCCAGCAGCCAACCGGGACGGATTAATGAAAAACTGTTTTTT. Translation gives CASSQPGRINEKLFF.

The chain carries TRBV4-1 and TRBJ2-7; the D gene could be TRBD1 or TRBD2 (5 bases each). Trimming removed 1 base at V and 4 bases at J, with 14 bases between. CDR3 length equals 15 residues. CDR1 is MGHRA, CDR2 YSYEKL, per germline. CDR3 sequence reads: CASSQGSRGGYEQYF. The CDR3 DNA reads TGCGCCAGCAGCCAAGGATCCCGGGGCGGGTACGAGCAGTACTTC.

Note on this clone: The same CDR3 also results from other DNA sequences found in this sample. CDR3 sequence reads: CATSRETGELFF. CDR3 DNA: TGTGCCACCAGCAGAGAAACCGGGGAGCTGTTTTTT. This sequence joins TRBV15 and TRBJ2-2; D unclear. Germline CDR1 and CDR2: LNHNV and YYDKDF (reference sequence). Trimming stripped 0 bases from V and 5 bases from J, with 1 base between. The CDR3 is 12 amino acids.

The V gene is TRBV2, the J gene TRBJ1-1; D perhaps matches TRBD1 (5 bases). The V end lost 6 bases, the J end lost 5 bases, and 10 bases lay between the germline ends. The V gene's germline CDR1 is SNHLY and CDR2 FYNNEI. This CDR3 spans 12 amino acids. The CDR3 DNA is TGTGCCAGCAGCGGACAAAGGACTGAAGCTTTCTTT. Translating gives CASSGQRTEAFF. The entire variable domain, with the rest obtained from reference TRBV2 and TRBJ1-1, is as follows: EPEVTQTPSHQVTQMGQEVILRCVPISNHLYFYWYRQILGQKVEFLVSFYNNEISEKSEIFDDQFSVERPDGSNFTLKIRSTKLEDSAMYFCASSGQRTEAFFGQGTRLTVV.

The chain recombines TRBV5-1 with TRBJ2-7; TRBD1 matches 11 bases. Germline CDR1 reads SGHRS; CDR2 reads YFSETQ. The V gene end was trimmed by 3 bases and the J gene end by 6 bases; junction bases not matched to a gene: 5. This CDR3 spans 14 amino acids. CDR3 DNA sequence: TGCGCCAGCAGCTGGACAGGGGGCGCGGGCGAGCAGTACTTC. Amino acid sequence: CASSWTGGAGEQYF.

V usage is TRBV10-2 and J usage is TRBJ2-7, with 9 bases fitting TRBD1. V lost 7 bases and J lost 6; bases outside the gene matches: 10. Germline V lookup: CDR1 WSHSY, CDR2 SAAADI. The CDR3 is 14 amino acids. The DNA for the CDR3 is TGCGCCAGCACTCCCGGGACAGGGAGTAGCGAGCAGTACTTC. Its protein product is CASTPGTGSSEQYF.

The CDR3 DNA is TGCGCCAGCAGCTTAGCGGGAGAGGCCTACGAGCAGTACTTC. Translated: CASSLAGEAYEQYF. The chain carries TRBV5-1 and TRBJ2-7; TRBD2 matches 8 bases. This CDR3 is built from 14 residues. V trimming: 2 bases; J trimming: 2 bases; junction bases outside the gene matches: 3. CDR1 is SGHRS and CDR2 is YFSETQ in the germline V gene.